Included here is one T cell receptor (beta chain) sequence, with context. Its target antigen remains unknown. Per-base quality was not reported, and no clone a single base away is much larger than it. Collaborating institutions collected whole blood in K2EDTA tubes following their own protocols. Collaborator samples were shipped for TCRbeta analysis as frozen whole blood, isolated PBMCs, or DNA extracted from either sample type. This specimen comes from a study of blood T cell repertoires in COVID-19 (dated by TCRdb to 2020 to 2021). Regarding the complete study: Samples from collaborators originated in the United States, Italy and Spain and spanned both the acute and convalescent phases of COVID-19. The prospective study material was composed of cDNA or gDNA derived from T cells, B-cell-depleted T cells, or PBMCs. Subjects who had been exposed to COVID-19, were actively infected with it, or had recovered from it provided the deeply sampled blood TCRbeta repertoires that made up the dataset. The repertoires were made available in a free public database intended to serve as a resource for research on the immune response to SARS-CoV-2. The samples were drawn from the first 160 participants of the ongoing ImmuneRACE study and from 1,254 subjects provided by 6 global collaborators. A de-identified subject ID, COVID-19 status, age in years and sex were almost always included in the sample metadata. Where available, HLA class I and class II types were taken from metadata supplied by the sample provider and were not determined by assay-based typing.

TCRbeta CDR3 regions were amplified from genomic DNA using the immunoSEQ Assay, a bias-controlled multiplex PCR. Per the original workflow: The number of nucleated cells in each sample was estimated from the amplification of reference gene primers within the assay. Sequence reads were collapsed and filtered to measure the absolute abundance of every unique TCRbeta CDR3 rearrangement. For each sample, productive Simpson clonality was calculated by taking the square root of Simpson's diversity index across productive rearrangements. This is the immuneACCESS table as TCRdb keeps it, with only in-frame sequences that have V and J called. A part of the clones is gone; compared with another copy, unresolved V genes explain less than half, and the rest is unexplained. V, J and clone size derive from that table, while D and trimming were established from the DNA sequence. Recorded for this sample are 63,000 or so clones; roughly 80% of them occurred a single time. Of the sample, 35% to 45% falls within the top ten clones.

Broader findings and caveats from the paper: How much clinical and demographic metadata was included differed by source and by participant, and the metadata was provided uncurated.

Sequences were obtained from peripheral blood. The TCR was taken from a human donor in a cohort sampled during active COVID-19.

The DNA sequence follows: TGTGCCAGCGGTTCCCCTCCAGGGGAAGCAGCTCATAATTCACCCCTCCACTTT. Its protein reads: CASGSPPGEAAHNSPLHF. This sequence uses TRBV11-2 and TRBJ1-6; the D gene is perhaps TRBD1, on 6 matching bases. CDR1 is given as SGHAT and CDR2 as FQNNGV, both from the germline V gene. V sheds 8 bases and J sheds 5 bases, leaving 25 bases between their ends. Including cysteine and phenylalanine, the CDR3 has 18 amino acids. Just the 54-base CDR3 DNA is kept, in frame starting at base 1.